This T cell receptor beta chain emerged from a study of immune evolution from preneoplasia to lung adenocarcinoma. Overall study results and limits: Highest clonality occurred in KRAS-mutant, not EGFR-mutant or double wild-type, nodules.

Patients had resection in Japan or China between about 2014 and 2018. The CDR3 extends over 14 amino acids. Germline V CDR1 and CDR2: KGHSH, LQKENI. V lost 4 bases and J lost 0, with 8 bases in between. Measured with immunoSEQ multiplex PCR; TCRdb has only the in-frame clones, and not every one. The sample lists around 7,400 clones, 79% seen once, with under 9% in the top ten. A remark on this clone: Antigen: not known.

Sequencing input: FFPE minimally invasive lung adenocarcinoma tissue. The chain couples TRBV18 to TRBJ2-3; D gene ambiguous. This clonotype was sampled from a person aged 65 to 79 with lung adenocarcinoma. The CDR3 coding sequence is TGTGCCAGCTCACTAACCGCAAGCACAGATACGCAGTATTTT. Amino acid sequence: CASSLTASTDTQYF.